This TCR beta chain was captured in a study of T cell responses to AZD1222 COVID-19 vaccine. Findings and caveats of the study: Most donors were white British, females outnumbered males, and clonal diversity was possibly underestimated.

About this clone: Its antigen is not identified.

Only in-frame clones appear in the TCRdb table, and some are missing; sequencing was by immunoSEQ multiplex PCR. In the table there are tens of thousands of clones, approximately 85% of which are singletons. With 0 bases removed from V and 0 bases from J, the gap between germline ends came to 9 bases. Germline V gene sequence: CDR1 SGDLS, CDR2 YYNGEE. The CDR3 has 15 amino acids. The clonotype comes from an adult in good health. The genes are TRBV9 and TRBJ2-5; D perhaps matches TRBD1 (5 bases). The specimen comprised peripheral blood, sampled on day 0 of AZD1222 vaccination. CDR3 region: CASSVVPRDQETQYF. CDR3 nucleotides: TGTGCCAGCAGCGTAGTACCCAGGGACCAAGAGACCCAGTACTTC.